This is a list of T cell receptor beta chains from one sample in a study of T cells after yellow fever vaccination. TCRdb independently ran MiXCR on the 5' RACE reads; one entry per CDR3 protein. The sample shows around 300,000 distinct CDR3 sequences, approximately 4% of them seen only once. Sequenced material: PBMCs, taken 15 days after the yellow fever booster vaccination. The receptors derive from a man between 18 and 35 years old who received the YFV17D yellow fever vaccine. CDR3s include the opening cysteine and the closing phenylalanine or tryptophan. The D gene is left open where the match is weak. Size values are once, few and many counts, or a class for expanded clones, and some rows have none.

V	size	D	J	CDR3	DNA
TRBV5-6	many	.	TRBJ1-1	CASSLLQLMNTEAFF	TGTGCCAGCAGCTTATTACAGCTGATGAACACTGAAGCTTTCTTT
TRBV7-8	many	TRBD2	TRBJ2-3	CASSFPLAGGTDTQYF	TGTGCCAGCAGCTTCCCACTAGCGGGGGGCACAGATACGCAGTATTTT
TRBV5-5	many	.	TRBJ1-1	CASGNSGRGTEAFF	TGTGCCAGCGGCAATTCAGGGAGAGGGACTGAAGCTTTCTTT
TRBV10-3	.	TRBD1	TRBJ2-3	CAINTDRVGDTQYF	TGTGCCATCAATACGGACAGGGTGGGAGATACGCAGTATTTT
TRBV5-5	many	.	TRBJ2-2	CASSLGTASGELFF	TGTGCCAGCAGCTTGGGGACCGCATCCGGGGAGCTGTTTTTT
TRBV7-2	few	.	TRBJ2-3	CASSPGLVPGADTQYF	TGTGCCAGCAGTCCTGGACTGGTGCCGGGCGCAGATACGCAGTATTTT
TRBV4-3	many	.	TRBJ2-3	CASSQQGTDTQYF	TGCGCCAGCAGCCAGCAGGGTACAGATACGCAGTATTTT
TRBV7-2	.	TRBD1	TRBJ2-2	CASSLQGQGGTGELFF	TGTGCCAGCAGCTTACAAGGACAGGGGGGCACCGGGGAGCTGTTTTTT
TRBV7-8	many	.	TRBJ2-3	CASSSWWDTQYF	TGTGCCAGCAGCTCCTGGTGGGATACGCAGTATTTT
TRBV5-1	.	.	TRBJ2-2	CASSLDITGELFF	TGCGCCAGCAGCTTGGATATCACCGGGGAGCTGTTTTTT
TRBV11-2	many	TRBD1	TRBJ1-4	CASSPGTVEKLFF	TGTGCCAGCAGCCCGGGGACAGTCGAAAAACTGTTTTTT
TRBV7-2	few	.	TRBJ1-1	CASSLLPVNTEAFF	TGTGCCAGCAGCTTATTACCCGTGAACACTGAAGCTTTCTTT
TRBV7-2	many	TRBD2	TRBJ2-3	CASSLEASGYTDTQYF	TGTGCCAGCAGCTTAGAGGCTAGCGGTTACACAGATACGCAGTATTTT
TRBV9	many	TRBD1	TRBJ2-1	CASSVRPGQYEQFF	TGTGCCAGCAGCGTAAGACCGGGACAGTATGAGCAGTTCTTC
TRBV7-9	few	.	TRBJ1-2	CASSFGAGTFVGYTF	TGTGCCAGCAGCTTTGGGGCAGGGACATTCGTTGGCTACACCTTC
TRBV9	many	TRBD2	TRBJ2-1	CASSVGIAGGPSNEQFF	TGTGCCAGCAGCGTAGGGATAGCGGGGGGGCCGAGTAATGAGCAGTTCTTC
TRBV20-1	many	TRBD2	TRBJ2-5	CSATGLAGIQETQYF	TGCAGTGCTACCGGACTAGCGGGGATCCAAGAGACCCAGTACTTC
TRBV7-2	many	TRBD1	TRBJ2-7	CASSVDRAYEQYF	TGTGCCAGCAGCGTCGACAGGGCCTACGAGCAGTACTTC
TRBV20-1	many	.	TRBJ1-1	CSAKNTGALTEAFF	TGCAGTGCTAAGAATACAGGAGCTCTCACTGAAGCTTTCTTT
TRBV5-5	few	TRBD2	TRBJ2-1	CASSLVLAGGKDEQFF	TGTGCCAGCAGCTTGGTTTTAGCGGGGGGTAAAGATGAGCAGTTCTTC
TRBV5-1	.	.	TRBJ2-3	CASSSRLVGGIDTQYF	TGCGCCAGCAGCTCCCGGCTAGTTGGGGGCATTGATACGCAGTATTTT
TRBV7-9	few	.	TRBJ1-1	CASSLRFNTEAFF	TGTGCCAGCAGCTTAAGATTCAACACTGAAGCTTTCTTT
TRBV9	many	TRBD2	TRBJ2-5	CASSVSSGGQETQYF	TGTGCCAGCAGCGTATCCAGCGGGGGACAAGAGACCCAGTACTTC
TRBV7-2	many	.	TRBJ2-5	CASSLVTGKETQYF	TGTGCCAGCAGCTTAGTAACGGGAAAAGAGACCCAGTACTTC
TRBV5-1	many	.	TRBJ2-4	CASSYPSWDGQYF	TGCGCCAGCAGCTACCCCTCCTGGGACGGTCAGTACTTC
TRBV5-1	many	.	TRBJ2-1	CASSPSSGATSAYNEQFF	TGCGCCAGCAGCCCGAGCTCGGGGGCGACCTCAGCCTACAATGAGCAGTTCTTC
TRBV7-9	many	.	TRBJ2-1	CASSPRGDYNEQFF	TGTGCCAGCAGCCCTAGAGGGGATTACAATGAGCAGTTCTTC
TRBV12-3/TRBV12-4	few	.	TRBJ2-3	CASSPTGWSDTQYF	TGTGCCAGCAGTCCTACAGGGTGGTCAGATACGCAGTATTTT
TRBV5-6	many	TRBD1	TRBJ1-1	CASSIRDRGPTEAFF	TGTGCCAGCAGCATCCGGGACAGGGGGCCTACTGAAGCTTTCTTT
TRBV12-3/TRBV12-4	many	.	TRBJ2-7	CASSPGTPYEQYF	TGTGCCAGCAGCCCCGGGACACCTTACGAGCAGTACTTC
TRBV7-8	many	.	TRBJ1-1	CASSPRGGRGNTEAFF	TGTGCCAGCAGCCCTAGGGGAGGCAGGGGAAACACTGAAGCTTTCTTT
TRBV29-1	many	.	TRBJ2-4	CSVTPGVKNIQYF	TGCAGCGTTACCCCAGGGGTCAAAAACATTCAGTACTTC
TRBV11-2	.	TRBD2	TRBJ2-1	CASRHTPSGGNNEQFF	TGTGCCAGCAGACATACCCCTAGCGGGGGAAACAATGAGCAGTTCTTC
TRBV4-3	.	.	TRBJ1-3	CASSLGGFGNTIYF	TGCGCCAGCAGCCTAGGGGGGTTTGGAAACACCATATATTTT
TRBV7-6	.	.	TRBJ2-3	CASSLGGRMDTQYF	TGTGCCAGCAGCTTAGGCGGTCGGATGGATACGCAGTATTTT
TRBV7-2	.	.	TRBJ2-2	CASSFQHQGGELFF	TGTGCCAGCAGCTTTCAACATCAGGGCGGGGAGCTGTTTTTT
TRBV5-1	.	.	TRBJ1-4	CASSLDPTGEKLFF	TGCGCCAGCAGCTTGGACCCCACGGGTGAAAAACTGTTTTTT
TRBV19	.	.	TRBJ2-2	CASSFGATNTGELFF	TGTGCCAGTAGTTTTGGGGCCACGAACACCGGGGAGCTGTTTTTT
TRBV29-1	.	TRBD2	TRBJ2-3	CSARAGAFTDTQYF	TGCAGCGCACGAGCGGGGGCCTTCACAGATACGCAGTATTTT
TRBV7-6	many	.	TRBJ2-2	CASSRFKSGAGGELFF	TGTGCCAGCAGCCGATTCAAGTCGGGGGCGGGCGGGGAGCTGTTTTTT
TRBV7-2	.	TRBD1	TRBJ2-3	CASSEGGRDTQYF	TGTGCCAGCAGCGAAGGGGGCAGGGATACGCAGTATTTT
TRBV2	few	.	TRBJ1-2	CASSARGAGYTF	TGTGCCAGCAGTGCCCGGGGCGCTGGCTACACCTTC
TRBV7-2	few	.	TRBJ1-1	CASSWKRLDTEAFF	TGTGCCAGCAGCTGGAAGCGGTTGGACACTGAAGCTTTCTTT
TRBV20-1	many	.	TRBJ1-5	CSMSPGRGDQPQHF	TGCAGTATGTCCCCGGGGAGGGGCGATCAGCCCCAGCATTTT
TRBV7-9	many	TRBD2	TRBJ2-1	CASSLAGRGEPNEQFF	TGTGCCAGCAGCTTAGCGGGCCGGGGGGAACCCAATGAGCAGTTCTTC
TRBV20-1	many	.	TRBJ1-5	CSASHSPKQPQHF	TGCAGTGCTAGCCATAGCCCTAAGCAGCCCCAGCATTTT
TRBV5-6	few	TRBD2	TRBJ2-1	CASSTLAGGEQFF	TGTGCCAGCAGTACGCTAGCGGGCGGTGAGCAGTTCTTC
TRBV7-8	many	.	TRBJ2-1	CASSLVKGRTNEQFF	TGTGCCAGCAGCTTAGTGAAGGGCAGGACCAATGAGCAGTTCTTC
TRBV7-6	many	TRBD1	TRBJ1-3	CASSLAGQERSGNTIYF	TGTGCCAGCAGCTTAGCGGGACAGGAGCGCTCTGGAAACACCATATATTTT
TRBV5-4	few	.	TRBJ1-2	CASTFGAAHYGYTF	TGTGCCAGCACCTTCGGAGCCGCCCACTATGGCTACACCTTC